The sequence of this TCR beta chain was determined in a study of shared clonotypes between healthy human individuals. Profiled with immunoSEQ multiplex PCR; TCRdb holds only in-frame clones, not every one. The table shows 950,000 to 1,100,000 clones, with approximately 80% occurring only once. V shed 5 bases and J shed 4 bases, with 12 bases lying between them. The CDR3 loop spans 14 amino acids. CDR1 and CDR2 (germline): SGHAT, FQNNGV. The origin of this receptor is a man aged 18 to 29 in good health. Some clones in this sample may be carry-over from other donors' samples. The chain carries TRBV11-2 and TRBJ2-1; no clear D gene. Source material: memory CD4+ T cells from PBMCs. The subset: CD45RA-negative fraction. The CDR3 here is CASSSLALYNEQFF. The DNA for the CDR3 is TGTGCCAGCAGCAGCCTGGCGCTTTACAATGAGCAGTTCTTC.